The sequence of this TCR beta chain was determined in a study of memory CD4+ T cells and cytomegalovirus serostatus (dated by TCRdb to about 2019). For the wider study: The cohort included about 33 healthy adults from Belgium, of whom 9 were CMV seropositive and 24 were CMV seronegative. To replicate a published TCR-based CMV serostatus classifier, the study sequenced CD4+ memory TCRbeta repertoires from a Belgian cohort whose cytomegalovirus serostatus was known.

A FACSAria II was used to sort memory CD4+ T cells, defined as single viable CD3+CD4+CD8-CD45RO+ cells. CMV serostatus was assessed using a Roche Elecsys assay, by which serum IgG against CMV pp150, pp28, p38 and p52 was detected. Once the samples were thawed, total CD4+ T cells were enriched through positive selection using CD4 magnetic microbeads. Samples originated from another study that specifically interrogated the CD4+ T cell memory repertoire. Peripheral blood mononuclear cells were isolated and cryopreserved according to standard operating procedures, and serum was stored at -80 degrees C. The staining relied on CD3-PerCP (BW264/56), CD4-APC (RPA-T4), CD45RO-PE (UCHT1) and CD8-Pacific Orange (3B5) antibodies, and Sytox blue was used to exclude non-viable cells. The Quick-DNA Microprep Kit was used to extract genomic DNA from the sorted cells. TCRbeta DNA was amplified with the immunoSEQ hsTCRbeta kit following the manufacturer's protocol. TCRbeta libraries were sequenced on an Illumina MiSeq instrument. Per the original workflow: Following removal of out-of-frame sequences, roughly 2 million distinct TCRbeta sequences were retained, with an average of approximately 64,000 per individual. Each individual was scored using the number of around 150 previously reported CMV-associated TCRbeta sequences that the individual carried and the total number of productive distinct TCRbeta sequences. A beta-binomial model was reimplemented in Python, and scikit-learn random forests with default parameters were trained on data from the US cohort. On the Belgian cohort, classifier performance was reported as the median AUC, along with percentile confidence intervals, across 10,000 bootstrap iterations. Held by TCRdb, this immuneACCESS table contains in-frame sequences only and omits some clones. Under half of the omission traces to an unresolved V gene where checked; the cause of the rest is unknown. V and J calls and clone size are as listed in that table; D and trimming were resolved from the DNA. The sample table lists 85,000 to 100,000 clones, 80% of them with a count of one. The ten largest clones take up less than 4.5% of the sample.

This clone was seen only a few times. The specificity of this receptor is unknown. It has no much larger one-base neighbor in the sample; base qualities were not kept. Here is what the overall study found, with its caveats: Of around 160 previously reported CMV-associated TCRbeta sequences, about 72 appeared in the CD4+ memory repertoires, each in one to five individuals. CMV serostatus prediction reached a median bootstrapped AUC of roughly 0.96 with the original framework and just under 0.92 with a US-trained random forest. On the Belgian cohort, the classifier built on the original framework reached a median bootstrapped AUC of 0.95, with a 95% CI of 0.76-1.00. Only CD4+CD45RO+ memory cells were sequenced, in contrast to the original study, in which naive and memory CD4+ and CD8+ populations were covered. The results were interpreted as suggesting that the CMV-associated TCR signature is largely present in the CD4+ memory repertoire.

This clonotype originated in an adult in good health and CMV-seropositive. The sample consisted of memory CD4+ T cells from blood.

In nucleotide form, the sequence is TGTGCCAGCAGCTTAGCGCTAGTGGGCGAGCAGTACTTC. Its product reads: CASSLALVGEQYF. Recombination linked TRBV7-9 to TRBJ2-7, with the D gene not clear enough to name. Reading the germline V gene (reference sequence) gives CDR1 SEHNR and CDR2 FQNEAQ. Trimming takes 0 bases from V and 6 bases from J, and the germline ends sit 9 bases apart. The CDR3, from cysteine to phenylalanine, totals 13 residues. Of all the DNA, just the CDR3 is kept, 39 bases in frame from base 1.